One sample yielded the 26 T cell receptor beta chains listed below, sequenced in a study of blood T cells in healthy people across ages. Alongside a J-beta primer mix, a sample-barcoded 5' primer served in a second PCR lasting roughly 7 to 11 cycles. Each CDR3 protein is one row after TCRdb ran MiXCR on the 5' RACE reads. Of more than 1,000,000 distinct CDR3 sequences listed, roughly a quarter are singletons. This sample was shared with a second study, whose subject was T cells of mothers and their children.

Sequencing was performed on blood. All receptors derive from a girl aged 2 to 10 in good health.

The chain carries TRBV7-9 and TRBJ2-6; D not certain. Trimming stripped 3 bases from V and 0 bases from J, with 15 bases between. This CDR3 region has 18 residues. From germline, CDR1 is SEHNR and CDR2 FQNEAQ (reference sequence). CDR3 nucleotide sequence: TGTGCCAGCAGCTTTAGAAGTATTTCCTCCTCTGGGGCCAACGTCCTGACTTTC. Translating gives CASSFRSISSSGANVLTF.

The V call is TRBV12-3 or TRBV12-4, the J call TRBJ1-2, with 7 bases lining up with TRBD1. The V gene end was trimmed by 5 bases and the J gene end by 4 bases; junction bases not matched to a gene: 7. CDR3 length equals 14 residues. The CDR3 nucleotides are TGTGCCAGCAGTGGGACAGCGTCTACCTATGGCTACACCTTC. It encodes CASSGTASTYGYTF.

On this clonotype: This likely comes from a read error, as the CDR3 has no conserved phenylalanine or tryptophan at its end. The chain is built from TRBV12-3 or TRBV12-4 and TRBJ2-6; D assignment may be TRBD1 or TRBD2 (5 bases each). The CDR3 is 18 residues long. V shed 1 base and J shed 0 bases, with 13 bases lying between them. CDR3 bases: TGTGCCAGCAGTTTAGAGGGACGGATCCTCTCTGGGGCCAACGTCCTGACTTTG. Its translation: CASSLEGRILSGANVLTL.

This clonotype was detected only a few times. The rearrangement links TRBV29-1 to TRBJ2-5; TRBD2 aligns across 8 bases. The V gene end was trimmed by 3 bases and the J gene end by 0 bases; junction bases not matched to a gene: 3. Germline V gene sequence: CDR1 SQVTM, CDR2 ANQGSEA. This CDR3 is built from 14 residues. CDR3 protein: CSVDGGGYQETQYF. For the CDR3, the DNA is TGCAGCGTTGACGGCGGGGGGTACCAAGAGACCCAGTACTTC.

This CDR3 reads CASSQVTGSGEQYF. CDR3 nucleotide sequence: TGCGCCAGCAGCCAAGTTACGGGCTCGGGCGAGCAGTACTTC. The chain recombines TRBV4-3 with TRBJ2-7; D not certain. Per the germline V gene, CDR1 is LGHNA and CDR2 is YSLEER. V lost 1 base to trimming and J lost 6 bases, with 13 bases between them. CDR3 size: 14 residues.

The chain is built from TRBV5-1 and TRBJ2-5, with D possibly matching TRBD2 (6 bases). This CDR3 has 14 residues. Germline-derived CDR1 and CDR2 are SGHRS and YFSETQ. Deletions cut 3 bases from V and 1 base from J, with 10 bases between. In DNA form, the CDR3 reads TGCGCCAGCAGCTCGGACTACCTCCAAGAGACCCAGTACTTC. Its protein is CASSSDYLQETQYF.

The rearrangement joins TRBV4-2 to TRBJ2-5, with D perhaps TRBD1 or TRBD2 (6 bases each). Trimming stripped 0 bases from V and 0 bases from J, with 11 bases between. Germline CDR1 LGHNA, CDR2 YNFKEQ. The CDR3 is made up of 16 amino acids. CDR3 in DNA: TGTGCCAGCAGCCAAGATGGGAGGACAGACCAAGAGACCCAGTACTTC. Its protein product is CASSQDGRTDQETQYF.

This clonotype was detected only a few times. The CDR3 nucleotides read TGTGCCAGCAGTTTAGCCCGAATAAGTAGTGAGCAGTTCTTC. This encodes CASSLARISSEQFF. The V call is TRBV12-3 or TRBV12-4, the J call TRBJ2-1; no definite D call. There are 14 residues in the CDR3. Trimming stripped 0 bases from V and 9 bases from J, with 12 bases between.

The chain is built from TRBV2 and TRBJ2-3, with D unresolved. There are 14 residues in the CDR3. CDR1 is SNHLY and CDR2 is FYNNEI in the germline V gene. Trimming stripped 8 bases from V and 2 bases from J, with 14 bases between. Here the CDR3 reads CASRDFSPTDTQYF. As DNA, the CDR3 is TGTGCCAGCCGAGACTTTTCCCCCACAGATACGCAGTATTTT.

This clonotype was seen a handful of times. CDR3 amino acids: CASSRLDRESTDTQYF. CDR3 nucleotides: TGTGCCAGCAGCCGATTGGACAGGGAGTCCACAGATACGCAGTATTTT. V gene TRBV3-1 combines with J gene TRBJ2-3, with 8 bases aligning to TRBD1. Germline V gene sequence: CDR1 LGHDT, CDR2 YNNKEL (reference sequence). The CDR3 extends over 16 amino acids. The junction had 8 bases not matched to a gene; V was cut back by 4 bases and J by 2 bases.

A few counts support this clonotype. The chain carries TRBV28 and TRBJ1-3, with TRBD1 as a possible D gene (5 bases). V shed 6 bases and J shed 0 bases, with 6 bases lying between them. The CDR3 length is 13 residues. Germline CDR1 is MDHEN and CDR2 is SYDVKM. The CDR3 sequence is CASRQASGNTIYF. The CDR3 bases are TGTGCCAGCAGACAGGCCTCTGGAAACACCATATATTTT.

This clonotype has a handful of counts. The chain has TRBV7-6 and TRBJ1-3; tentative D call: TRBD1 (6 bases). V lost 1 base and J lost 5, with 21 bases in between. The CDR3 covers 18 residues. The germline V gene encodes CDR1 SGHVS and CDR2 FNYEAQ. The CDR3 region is CASSLGPLGSGDRNTIYF. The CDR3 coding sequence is TGTGCCAGCAGCTTAGGACCGTTGGGTTCGGGGGACAGAAACACCATATATTTT.

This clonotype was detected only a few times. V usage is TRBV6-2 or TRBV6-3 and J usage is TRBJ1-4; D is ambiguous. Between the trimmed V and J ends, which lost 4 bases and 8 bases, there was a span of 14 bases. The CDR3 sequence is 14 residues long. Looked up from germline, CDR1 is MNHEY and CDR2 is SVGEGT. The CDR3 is CASSSRVNGEKLFF. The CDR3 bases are TGTGCCAGCAGTTCCCGGGTAAACGGAGAAAAACTGTTTTTT.

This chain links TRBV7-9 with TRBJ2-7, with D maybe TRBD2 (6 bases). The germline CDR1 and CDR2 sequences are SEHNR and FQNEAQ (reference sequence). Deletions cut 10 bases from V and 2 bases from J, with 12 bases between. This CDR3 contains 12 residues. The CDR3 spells CAITDYTYEQYF. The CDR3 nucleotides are TGTGCCATTACGGACTACACCTACGAGCAGTACTTC.

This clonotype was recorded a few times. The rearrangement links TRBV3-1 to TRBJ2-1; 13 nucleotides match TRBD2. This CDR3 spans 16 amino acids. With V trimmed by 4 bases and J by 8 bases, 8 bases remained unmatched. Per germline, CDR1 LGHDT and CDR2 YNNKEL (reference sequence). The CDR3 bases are TGTGCCAGCAGCCTCATACTAGCGGGGGGGTTCGATGAGCAGTTCTTC. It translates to CASSLILAGGFDEQFF.

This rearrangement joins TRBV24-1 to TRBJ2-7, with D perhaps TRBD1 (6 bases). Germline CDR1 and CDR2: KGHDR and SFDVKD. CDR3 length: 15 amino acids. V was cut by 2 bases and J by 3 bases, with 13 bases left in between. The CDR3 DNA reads TGTGCCACCAGTGATTCTTGGACAGTAGGCTACGAGCAGTACTTC. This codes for CATSDSWTVGYEQYF.

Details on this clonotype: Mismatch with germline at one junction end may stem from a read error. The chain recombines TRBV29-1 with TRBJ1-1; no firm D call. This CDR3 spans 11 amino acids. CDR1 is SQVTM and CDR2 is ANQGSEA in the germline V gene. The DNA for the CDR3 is TGCAGCGCTGCGGGGAGCACTGAGGCTTTCTTT. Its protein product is CSAAGSTEAFF. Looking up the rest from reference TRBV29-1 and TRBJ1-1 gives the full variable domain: SAVISQKPSRDICQRGTSLTIQCQVDSQVTMMFWYRQQPGQSLTLIATANQGSEATYESGFVIDKFPISRPNLTFSTLTVSNMSPEDSSIYLCSAAGSTEAFFGQGTRLTVV.

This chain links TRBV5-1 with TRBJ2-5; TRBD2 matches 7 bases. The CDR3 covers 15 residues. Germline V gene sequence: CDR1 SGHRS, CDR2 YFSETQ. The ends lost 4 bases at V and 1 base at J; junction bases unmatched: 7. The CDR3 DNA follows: TGCGCCAGCAGCCCTCAAACTAGCGCCCAAGAGACCCAGTACTTC. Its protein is CASSPQTSAQETQYF.

The CDR3 sequence is CASSDRRGGELFF. In DNA, the CDR3 is TGTGCCAGCAGCGATCGACGGGGCGGGGAGCTGTTTTTT. V is TRBV9 and J is TRBJ2-2; D perhaps matches TRBD2 (5 bases). Trimming stripped 3 bases from V and 7 bases from J, with 10 bases between. CDR3 length equals 13 residues. Germline loops: CDR1 SGDLS, CDR2 YYNGEE.

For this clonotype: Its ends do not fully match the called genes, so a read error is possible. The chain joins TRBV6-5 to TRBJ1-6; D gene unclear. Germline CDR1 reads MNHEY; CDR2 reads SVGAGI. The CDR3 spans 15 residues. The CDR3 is CASSYIPTYNSPLHF. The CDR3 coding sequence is TGTGCCAGCAGTTATATCCCTACCTATAACTCACCCCTCCACTTT.

In DNA, the CDR3 is TGTGCCACTGAGCGAATAAGCTACGAGCAGTACTTC. Amino acid sequence: CATERISYEQYF. The chain is built from TRBV6-1 and TRBJ2-7; D remains ambiguous. The V and J ends lost 10 bases and 3 bases respectively, with 13 bases between them. Germline V gene sequence: CDR1 MNHNS, CDR2 SASEGT. The CDR3 consists of 12 residues.

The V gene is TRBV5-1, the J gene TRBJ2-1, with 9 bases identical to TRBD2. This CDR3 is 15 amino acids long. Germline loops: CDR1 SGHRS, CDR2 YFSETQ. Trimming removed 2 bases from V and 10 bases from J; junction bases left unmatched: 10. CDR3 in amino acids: CASSFSAGGLVEQFF. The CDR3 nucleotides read TGCGCCAGCAGCTTCAGTGCGGGAGGGCTCGTGGAGCAGTTCTTC.

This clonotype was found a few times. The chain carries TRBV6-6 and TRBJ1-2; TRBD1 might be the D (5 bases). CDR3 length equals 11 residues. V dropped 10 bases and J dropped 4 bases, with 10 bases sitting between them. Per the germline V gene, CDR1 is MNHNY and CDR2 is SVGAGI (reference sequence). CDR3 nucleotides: TGTGCCATGCGGGGCTTCTATGGCTACACCTTC. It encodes CAMRGFYGYTF.

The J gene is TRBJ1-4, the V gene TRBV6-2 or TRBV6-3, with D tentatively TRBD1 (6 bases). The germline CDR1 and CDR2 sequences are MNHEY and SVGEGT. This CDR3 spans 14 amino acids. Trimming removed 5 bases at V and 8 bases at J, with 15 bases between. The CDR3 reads CASSRGTPGEKLFF. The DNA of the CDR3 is TGTGCCAGCAGTCGAGGGACACCGGGGGAAAAACTGTTTTTT.

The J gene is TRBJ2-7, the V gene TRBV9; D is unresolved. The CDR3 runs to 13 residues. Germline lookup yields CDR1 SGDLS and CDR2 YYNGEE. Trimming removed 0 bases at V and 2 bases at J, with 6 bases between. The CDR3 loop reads CASSVGNPYEQYF. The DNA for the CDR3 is TGTGCCAGCAGCGTAGGAAACCCCTACGAGCAGTACTTC.

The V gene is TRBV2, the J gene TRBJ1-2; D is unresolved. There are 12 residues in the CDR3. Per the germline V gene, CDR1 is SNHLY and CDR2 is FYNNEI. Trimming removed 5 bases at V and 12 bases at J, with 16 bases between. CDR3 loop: CASSSRSGPHTF. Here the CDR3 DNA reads TGTGCCAGCAGTTCCAGGAGCGGGCCCCACACCTTC.